These 7 T cell receptor beta chains were sequenced from one sample in a study of CD4 T cells in relation to SARS-CoV-2 and coronaviruses. Profiled with immunoSEQ multiplex PCR; TCRdb holds only in-frame clones, not every one. The top ten hold approximately 6.3% of the sample, which has about 36,000 clones, about four fifths seen once. No antigen has been assigned to these receptors. Material: naive CD4+ T cells from PBMCs, cultured in vitro. Indicated subset: naive CD4+ T cells isolated by negative enrichment. The source is an adult with COVID-19.

This clone appeared a few times. The J gene is TRBJ1-3, the V gene TRBV9; a possible D gene is TRBD1 (6 bases). This CDR3 is 15 amino acids long. Germline lookup yields CDR1 SGDLS and CDR2 YYNGEE. Deletions cut 4 bases from V and 7 bases from J, with 18 bases between. CDR3 sequence: CASSPRGRLGNTIYF. In DNA, the CDR3 is TGTGCCAGCAGCCCCCGGGGGCGTTTGGGGAACACCATATATTTT.

This chain connects TRBV5-4 to TRBJ2-7; D is ambiguous. The CDR3 covers 13 residues. V lost 2 bases to trimming and J lost 4 bases, with 10 bases between them. Looked up from germline, CDR1 is SGHNT and CDR2 is YYREEE (reference sequence). This CDR3 is CASSFEGKYEQYF. CDR3 bases: TGTGCCAGCAGCTTCGAAGGGAAATACGAGCAGTACTTC.

This rearrangement joins TRBV12-3 or TRBV12-4 to TRBJ1-3; a weak D match, TRBD1 (6 bases). V was cut by 6 bases and J by 5 bases, with 11 bases left in between. The CDR3 extends over 13 amino acids. The DNA of the CDR3 is TGTGCCAGCAGCCCACAGGGAAGAAACACCATATATTTT. Amino acids: CASSPQGRNTIYF.

The J gene is TRBJ1-6, the V gene TRBV5-4; D may be TRBD1 (5 bases). V was cut by 3 bases and J by 6 bases, with 22 bases left in between. Germline lookup yields CDR1 SGHNT and CDR2 YYREEE (reference sequence). The CDR3 spans 18 residues. The CDR3 DNA is TGTGCCAGCAGCTCGCCGTATGGTGGGGGGGATGCTAATTCACCCCTCCACTTT. Its translation: CASSSPYGGGDANSPLHF.

This chain uses TRBV13 with TRBJ2-1, with 12 bases that match TRBD2. This CDR3 has 15 residues. Germline lookup yields CDR1 PRHDT and CDR2 FYEKMQ (reference sequence). Trimming took 5 bases from V and 7 from J; bases not matched to a gene: 6. CDR3 DNA sequence: TGTGCCAGCAGCCCGCGACTAGCGGGAGAGAATGAGCAGTTCTTC. It yields the protein CASSPRLAGENEQFF.

The table lists this clone with a count of one. The genes are TRBV3-1 (or the pseudogene TRBV3-2) and TRBJ2-5; 12 bases fit TRBD2. The CDR3 consists of 13 residues. CDR1 and CDR2 from the germline V gene are LGHDT and YNNKEL (reference sequence). Losses at the gene ends were 0 bases for V and 13 bases for J; bases not matched to a gene: 3. CDR3 DNA: TGTGCCAGCAGCCAAGATACTAGCGGGGGGAGGTACTTC. The encoded protein is CASSQDTSGGRYF.

The J gene is TRBJ2-1, the V gene TRBV27; D might be TRBD2 (5 bases). This CDR3 is built from 15 residues. V lost 6 bases to trimming and J lost 4 bases, with 16 bases between them. Germline lookup yields CDR1 MNHEY and CDR2 SMNVEV (reference sequence). CDR3 protein: CASRPLSGLYNEQFF. In DNA form, the CDR3 reads TGTGCCAGCAGGCCCCTAAGCGGCCTATACAATGAGCAGTTCTTC.